Each of the 15 T cell receptor beta chains below was sequenced from the same sample in a study of blood T cell repertoires in COVID-19. The assay was immunoSEQ multiplex PCR, and TCRdb's table has in-frame clones only and misses some. The repertoire holds 150,000 to 200,000 clones, around 87% seen once, with around 2.7% in the top ten. Material: peripheral blood. Source of these receptors: a man in his forties with active or convalescent COVID-19.

The genes are TRBV6-5 and TRBJ1-6; 7 bases agree with TRBD1. In germline, CDR1 is MNHEY, CDR2 SVGAGI. This CDR3 comprises 15 residues. J was trimmed by 6 bases and V by 10 bases; bases with no gene match: 12. CDR3 sequence: CATRVDRVANSPLHF. Written as DNA, the CDR3 is TGTGCCACCCGGGTAGACAGGGTAGCTAATTCACCCCTCCACTTT.

V usage is TRBV28 and J usage is TRBJ2-3; D gene ambiguous. V was clipped by 10 bases and J by 1 base, with 15 bases between them. The germline V gene has CDR1 MDHEN and CDR2 SYDVKM. This CDR3 has 14 residues. CDR3 coding DNA: TGTGCCACCGCTCCTCTGGGCCGCACAGATACGCAGTATTTT. As protein: CATAPLGRTDTQYF. The full variable domain, rest sourced from reference TRBV28 and TRBJ2-3, is DVKVTQSSRYLVKRTGEKVFLECVQDMDHENMFWYRQDPGLGLRLIYFSYDVKMKEKGDIPEGYSVSREKKERFSLILESASTNQTSMYLCATAPLGRTDTQYFGPGTRLTVL.

The J gene is TRBJ2-2, the V gene TRBV4-3; TRBD1 matches 7 bases. This CDR3 is built from 14 residues. V dropped 3 bases and J dropped 6; count of bases not matched to a gene: 4. CDR1 is LGHNA, CDR2 YSLEER, per germline. The CDR3 DNA sequence: TGCGCCAGCAGCCAGGGGACAGAGCCCGGGGAGCTGTTTTTT. Amino acids: CASSQGTEPGELFF.

The V gene is TRBV6-5, the J gene TRBJ1-5; 7 nucleotides match TRBD1. This CDR3 is 13 amino acids long. The trim removed 10 bases at V and 6 bases at J, leaving 9 bases unmatched. The germline V gene encodes CDR1 MNHEY and CDR2 SVGAGI. The CDR3 DNA sequence: TGTGCCACCCAGACAGGGCCGAGTCAGCCCCAGCATTTT. Translated, it gives CATQTGPSQPQHF.

This clone was observed a few times. CDR3 in amino acids: CASRRTGDDTQYF. Written as DNA, the CDR3 is TGTGCCAGCAGACGGACAGGGGATGATACGCAGTATTTT. V and J are TRBV6-5 and TRBJ2-3, with 9 bases matching TRBD1. V was clipped by 6 bases and J by 6 bases; unmatched bases: 4. The CDR3 contains 13 residues. The germline gives CDR1 MNHEY, CDR2 SVGAGI.

This rearrangement joins TRBV27 to TRBJ2-1, with 8 bases that match TRBD1. CDR1 and CDR2 (germline): MNHEY, SMNVEV (reference sequence). V trimming: 3 bases; J trimming: 7 bases; junction bases outside the gene matches: 8. This CDR3 is built from 15 residues. The CDR3 region is CASSFGQGAWNEQFF. As DNA, the CDR3 is TGTGCCAGCAGTTTCGGGCAGGGGGCTTGGAATGAGCAGTTCTTC.

The genes are TRBV11-2 and TRBJ2-7; a possible D gene is TRBD2 (6 bases). Deletions cut 5 bases from V and 2 bases from J, with 13 bases between. The CDR3 is 14 amino acids. Germline values: CDR1 SGHAT, CDR2 FQNNGV. The CDR3 is CASSPGTVTYEQYF. CDR3 DNA sequence: TGTGCCAGCAGCCCCGGGACTGTGACCTACGAGCAGTACTTC.

V and J are TRBV4-1 and TRBJ1-2, with 7 bases matching TRBD1. Germline-derived CDR1 and CDR2 are MGHRA and YSYEKL. After removal of 0 bases from V and 3 bases from J, the junction contained 1 base not matched to a gene. This CDR3 is built from 14 residues. In nucleotides, the CDR3 is TGCGCCAGCAGCCAAGAGGGACAGCACTATGGCTACACCTTC. Amino acids: CASSQEGQHYGYTF.

V and J are TRBV28 and TRBJ1-1; D remains unclear. CDR3 size: 15 residues. V gave up 4 bases and J gave up 1 base, with 13 bases separating them. Per the germline V gene, CDR1 is MDHEN and CDR2 is SYDVKM. This CDR3 is CASSSRWRGNTEAFF. In DNA form, the CDR3 reads TGTGCCAGCAGTTCCCGTTGGCGGGGGAACACTGAAGCTTTCTTT. The full variable domain, in which reference TRBV28 and TRBJ1-1 provide the parts outside the CDR3, is DVKVTQSSRYLVKRTGEKVFLECVQDMDHENMFWYRQDPGLGLRLIYFSYDVKMKEKGDIPEGYSVSREKKERFSLILESASTNQTSMYLCASSSRWRGNTEAFFGQGTRLTVV.

The chain is built from TRBV29-1 and TRBJ1-5, with 7 positions matching TRBD1. V gave up 7 bases and J gave up 5 bases; unmatched junction bases: 8. The CDR3 runs 13 residues. CDR1 and CDR2 (germline): SQVTM, ANQGSEA. The CDR3 DNA follows: TGCAGCGGATGTACAGGGGTGGATCAGCCCCAGCATTTT. Encoded protein: CSGCTGVDQPQHF.

The chain is built from TRBV5-1 and TRBJ2-7, with TRBD2 matching 9 bases. V was clipped by 4 bases and J by 0 bases; unmatched bases: 8. Germline V lookup: CDR1 SGHRS, CDR2 YFSETQ. The CDR3 runs 16 residues. The CDR3: CASSPGSSGASYEQYF. CDR3 bases: TGCGCCAGCAGCCCAGGGTCTAGCGGGGCCTCCTACGAGCAGTACTTC.

A single count supports this clone. The chain links TRBV3-1 (or the pseudogene TRBV3-2) to TRBJ1-4; possibly TRBD1 for D (5 bases). Trimming pared 4 bases from V and 3 bases from J, leaving 15 bases between. The CDR3 runs to 16 residues. Germline lookup yields CDR1 LGHDT and CDR2 YNNKEL (reference sequence). The DNA of the CDR3 is TGTGCCAGCAGCCGAAAAGGGGATGGTGCTAATGAAAAACTGTTTTTT. Translation gives CASSRKGDGANEKLFF.

In its sample, this clone was seen once. The chain carries TRBV5-6 and TRBJ2-2; D is uncertain. Trimming removed 0 bases from V and 4 bases from J, with 10 bases in between. The CDR3 extends over 15 amino acids. Germline-derived CDR1 and CDR2 are SGHDT and YYEEEE. Here the CDR3 reads CASSLGHSGTGELFF. The CDR3 bases are TGTGCCAGCAGCTTGGGGCATTCGGGCACCGGGGAGCTGTTTTTT.

V gene TRBV13 combines with J gene TRBJ1-6, with TRBD1 matching over 8 bases. The trim removed 5 bases at V and 2 bases at J, leaving 8 bases unmatched. CDR3 length: 17 residues. The germline V gene has CDR1 PRHDT and CDR2 FYEKMQ (reference sequence). DNA for the CDR3: TGTGCCAGCAGCACAGGGGGGGGTAGCGCCTATAATTCACCCCTCCACTTT. It translates to CASSTGGGSAYNSPLHF.

The chain carries TRBV11-2 and TRBJ2-3; TRBD2 matches at 9 bases. CDR3 length equals 15 residues. V lost 1 base to trimming and J lost 4 bases; unmatched junction nucleotides: 3. Per the germline V gene, CDR1 is SGHAT and CDR2 is FQNNGV. This CDR3 reads CASSLGAGGPDTQYF. The CDR3 nucleotides are TGTGCCAGCAGCTTAGGGGCGGGGGGGCCAGATACGCAGTATTTT.